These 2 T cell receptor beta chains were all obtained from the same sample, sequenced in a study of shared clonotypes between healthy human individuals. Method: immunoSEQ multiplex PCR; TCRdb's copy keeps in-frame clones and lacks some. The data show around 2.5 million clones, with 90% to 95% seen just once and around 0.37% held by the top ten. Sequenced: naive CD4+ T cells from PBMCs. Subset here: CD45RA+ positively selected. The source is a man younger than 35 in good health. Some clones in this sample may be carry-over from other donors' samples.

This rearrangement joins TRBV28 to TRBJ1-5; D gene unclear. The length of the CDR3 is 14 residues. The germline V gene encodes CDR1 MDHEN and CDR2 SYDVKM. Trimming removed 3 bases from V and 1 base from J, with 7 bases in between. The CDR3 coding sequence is TGTGCCAGCAGTTTTCAACAGAGCAATCAGCCCCAGCATTTT. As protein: CASSFQQSNQPQHF.

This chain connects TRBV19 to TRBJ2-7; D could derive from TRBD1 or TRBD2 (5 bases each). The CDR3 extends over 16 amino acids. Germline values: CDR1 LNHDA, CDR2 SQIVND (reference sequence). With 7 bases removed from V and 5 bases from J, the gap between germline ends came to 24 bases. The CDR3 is CASKGPGGPRGNEQYF. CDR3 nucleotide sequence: TGTGCCAGTAAGGGACCCGGCGGGCCCCGTGGCAACGAGCAGTACTTC.